This is a list of T cell receptor beta chains from one sample in a study of T cells in tuberculosis. Using immunoSEQ multiplex PCR, the repertoire was profiled, and TCRdb retains in-frame clones only, with some absent. This table has 30,000 to 40,000 clones, approximately 97% appearing once. Sequencing was carried out using PBMCs. The receptors here all came from a donor under 30 with latent tuberculosis or without tuberculosis infection. The CDR3 runs from the conserved cysteine through the conserved F or W. Each record gives: V gene, J gene, clone size, D gene, CDR3 DNA, CDR3 protein. A D gene is named only where the DNA matches it firmly. The listing skips clone size in some rows; elsewhere it reads once, few, many or a size class.

TRBV6-5	TRBJ1-2	.	.	TGTGCCAGCAGTTACAATGGACAACCCGGCTACACCTTC	CASSYNGQPGYTF
TRBV25-1	TRBJ2-1	.	.	TGTGCCAGCAGTGAAGTGGGTGGGCACAATGAGCAGTTCTTC	CASSEVGGHNEQFF
TRBV6-5	TRBJ2-7	.	TRBD1	TGTGCCAGCAGTTACGGTGACAGGGTGTTAGGGGAGCAGTACTTC	CASSYGDRVLGEQYF
TRBV6-1	TRBJ1-5	.	.	TGTGCCAGCAGTGAACTGGGATCCGGGGTCTATCAGCCCCAGCATTTT	CASSELGSGVYQPQHF
TRBV5-6	TRBJ2-3	.	.	TGTGCCAGCAGCTCGTGGGGGAGGCCGAGCACAGATACGCAGTATTTT	CASSSWGRPSTDTQYF
TRBV15	TRBJ2-2	once	TRBD1	TGTGCCACCAGCAGAAGGACAGGGGTCACCGGGGAGCTGTTTTTT	CATSRRTGVTGELFF
TRBV7-2	TRBJ1-1	.	.	TGTGCCAGCAGCTTAGGGGGGGCTGAAGCTTTCTTT	CASSLGGAEAFF
TRBV7-9	TRBJ2-7	.	.	TGTGCCAGCAGCTTTTACGTCGGGGTCGGAACTGGCTACGAGCAGTACTTC	CASSFYVGVGTGYEQYF
TRBV11-2	TRBJ1-2	once	.	TGTGCCAGCAGCTTTGAACAGGGCGATGGCTACACCTTC	CASSFEQGDGYTF
TRBV11-3	TRBJ2-1	.	TRBD2	TGTGCCAGCGGTAGCGGGGGGTCCATCTACAATGAGCAGTTCTTC	CASGSGGSIYNEQFF
TRBV4-1	TRBJ2-1	.	TRBD1	TGCGCCAGCAGCCAAGTAGAACAGGGGGCCTACAATGAGCAGTTCTTC	CASSQVEQGAYNEQFF
TRBV2	TRBJ2-7	.	TRBD1	TGTGCCAGCACCACCCGGGGACAGACTTACGAGCAGTACTTC	CASTTRGQTYEQYF
TRBV7-9	TRBJ1-1	once	.	TGTGCCAGCAGCTACCCCAGGACAGACATAAACACTGAAGCTTTCTTT	CASSYPRTDINTEAFF
TRBV5-3	TRBJ2-5	once	.	TGTGCCAGAAGCTGGGACTGTGATAACCAAGAGACCCAGTACTTC	CARSWDCDNQETQYF
TRBV2	TRBJ1-1	once	.	TGTGCCAGCGTGACGGACACAAATCAGAACACTGAAGCTTTCTTT	CASVTDTNQNTEAFF
TRBV6-1	TRBJ2-5	.	.	TGTGCCAGCAGTGCGCAGGGAGGAGAGACCCAGTACTTC	CASSAQGGETQYF
TRBV10-3	TRBJ1-3	.	.	TGTGCCATCAGTGAAGCGAACTCTGGAAACACCATATATTTT	CAISEANSGNTIYF
TRBV30	TRBJ2-5	.	TRBD1	TGTGCCTGGAGTTCCACAGGGGGCTCGGAGACCCAGTACTTC	CAWSSTGGSETQYF
TRBV4-1	TRBJ2-7	.	TRBD2	TGCGCCAGCAGCCAAGATAGGGAGGGAACCTACGAGCAGTACTTC	CASSQDREGTYEQYF
TRBV19	TRBJ2-1	.	TRBD2	TGTGCCAGTAGTACCCGAGCGAGCGGGGGGTGGAATGAGCAGTTCTTC	CASSTRASGGWNEQFF
TRBV29-1	TRBJ2-4	.	.	TGCAGCTATCGACAGCTACGAGGCAAAAACATTCAGTACTTC	CSYRQLRGKNIQYF
TRBV10-3	TRBJ2-1	.	TRBD2	TGTGCCACCGGGTTAGCGGGAAACTCTTTCCGAGTTTACAATGAGCAGTTCTTC	CATGLAGNSFRVYNEQFF
TRBV5-5	TRBJ1-2	.	TRBD1	TGTGCCAGCAGCTTGGGACAGGGGAATGGCTACACCTTC	CASSLGQGNGYTF
TRBV9	TRBJ2-3	.	TRBD1	TGTGCCAGCAGCATAAACAGGGGTAAGGCAGATACGCAGTATTTT	CASSINRGKADTQYF
TRBV30	TRBJ1-5	once	.	TGTGCCTGGAGTTCGGTTGCGGCCCAGCCCCAGCATTTT	CAWSSVAAQPQHF
TRBV9	TRBJ2-3	.	TRBD2	TGTGCCAGCAGCGGGACTAGCGGGAGAGGAAGTACGCAGTATTTT	CASSGTSGRGSTQYF
TRBV2	TRBJ1-5	.	TRBD1	TGTGCCAGCAGTGAGAGGGCAGGGGGGAGTCAGCCCCAGCATTTT	CASSERAGGSQPQHF
TRBV30	TRBJ1-1	.	.	TGTGCCTATTCCTATACAGCTGAAGCTTTCTTT	CAYSYTAEAFF